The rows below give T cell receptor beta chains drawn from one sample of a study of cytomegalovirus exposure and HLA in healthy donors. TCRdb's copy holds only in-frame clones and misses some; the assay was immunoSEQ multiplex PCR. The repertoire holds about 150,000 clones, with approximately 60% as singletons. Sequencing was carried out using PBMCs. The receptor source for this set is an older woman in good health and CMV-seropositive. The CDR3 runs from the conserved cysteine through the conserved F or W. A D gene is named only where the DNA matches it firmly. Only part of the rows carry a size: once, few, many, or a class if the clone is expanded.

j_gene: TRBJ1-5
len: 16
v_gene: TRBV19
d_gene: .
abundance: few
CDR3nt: TGTGCCAGTAGTGTTACGACCCGAAAAGGGGGACAGCCCCAGCATTTT
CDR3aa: CASSVTTRKGGQPQHF

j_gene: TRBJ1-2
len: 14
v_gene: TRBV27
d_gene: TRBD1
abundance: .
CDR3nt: TGTGCCAGCAGTCCCAGACAGGGGAGCTATGGCTACACCTTC
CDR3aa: CASSPRQGSYGYTF

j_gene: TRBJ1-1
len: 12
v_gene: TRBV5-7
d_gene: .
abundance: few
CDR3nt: TGTGCCAGCAGCCCCTCGAGGACTGAAGCTTTCTTT
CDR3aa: CASSPSRTEAFF

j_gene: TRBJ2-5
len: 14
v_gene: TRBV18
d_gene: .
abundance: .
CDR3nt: TGTGCCAGCTCACCAGGGGCAGTCCAAGAGACCCAGTACTTC
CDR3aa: CASSPGAVQETQYF

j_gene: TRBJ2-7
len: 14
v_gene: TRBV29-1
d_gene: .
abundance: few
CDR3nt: TGCAGCGTTGGGGGACAACTCCCAGCCTACGAGCAGTACTTC
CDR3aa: CSVGGQLPAYEQYF

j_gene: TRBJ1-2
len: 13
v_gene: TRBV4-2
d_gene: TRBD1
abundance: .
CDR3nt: TGTGCCAGCAGGGACAGGGGCCTTAGTGGCTACACCTTC
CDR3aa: CASRDRGLSGYTF

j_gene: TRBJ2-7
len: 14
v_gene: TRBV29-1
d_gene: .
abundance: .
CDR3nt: TGCAGCGTTGAAGGTTTAGGGGGGGTTTACGAGCAGTACTTC
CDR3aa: CSVEGLGGVYEQYF

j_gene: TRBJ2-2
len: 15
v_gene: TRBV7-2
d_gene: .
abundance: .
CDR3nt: TGTGCCAGCAGCTTAGGGGGCAGGTACACCGGGGAGCTGTTTTTT
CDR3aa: CASSLGGRYTGELFF

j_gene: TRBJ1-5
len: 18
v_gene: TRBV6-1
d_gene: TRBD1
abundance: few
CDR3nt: TGTGCCAGCAGTGAACTACCTGGACAGGCCGCCTGGAATCAGCCCCAGCATTTT
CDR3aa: CASSELPGQAAWNQPQHF

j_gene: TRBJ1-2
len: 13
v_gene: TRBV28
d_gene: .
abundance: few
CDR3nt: TGTGCCAGCAGTTATAACAGGGTTACAGGCTACACCTTC
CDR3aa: CASSYNRVTGYTF

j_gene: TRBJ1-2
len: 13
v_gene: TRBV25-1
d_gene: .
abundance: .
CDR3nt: TGTGCCAGCAGTGATATAGCAGACTATGGCTACACCTTC
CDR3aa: CASSDIADYGYTF

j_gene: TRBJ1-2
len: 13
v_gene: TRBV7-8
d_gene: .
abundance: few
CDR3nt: TGTGCCAGCAGCCCGCGACAGTACTATGGCTACACCTTC
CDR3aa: CASSPRQYYGYTF

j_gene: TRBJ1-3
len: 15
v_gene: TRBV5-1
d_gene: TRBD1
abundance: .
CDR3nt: TGCGCCAGCAGCAGCGACAGGGTTTCTGGAAACACCATATATTTT
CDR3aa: CASSSDRVSGNTIYF

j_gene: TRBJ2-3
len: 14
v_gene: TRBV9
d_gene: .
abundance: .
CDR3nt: TGTGCCAGCAGCGTAGGTGAGGTTAGGGATACGCAGTATTTT
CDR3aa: CASSVGEVRDTQYF

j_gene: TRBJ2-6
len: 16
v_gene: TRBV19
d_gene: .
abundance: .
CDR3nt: TGTGCCAGTAGTCTAGGGAGGTATCCTGGGGCCAACGTCCTGACTTTC
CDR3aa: CASSLGRYPGANVLTF

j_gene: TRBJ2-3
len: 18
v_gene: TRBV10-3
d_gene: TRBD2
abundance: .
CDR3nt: TGTGCCATCAGTGAGTCGAAACCGACTAGCGGATTCACAGATACGCAGTATTTT
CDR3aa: CAISESKPTSGFTDTQYF

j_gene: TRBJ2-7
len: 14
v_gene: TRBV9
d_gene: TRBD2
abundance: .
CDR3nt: TGTGCCAGCAGTAGTAGCGGGAGAGGCGACGAGCAGTACTTC
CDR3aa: CASSSSGRGDEQYF

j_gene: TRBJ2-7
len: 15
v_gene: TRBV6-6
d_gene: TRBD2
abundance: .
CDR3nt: TGTGCCAGCAGCCCAGCGGGAGCTCGAGTCGACGAGCAGTACTTC
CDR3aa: CASSPAGARVDEQYF

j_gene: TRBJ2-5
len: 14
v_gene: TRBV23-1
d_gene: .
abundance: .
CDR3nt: TGCGCCAGCGGACAGGGACTACGGGAAGAGACCCAGTACTTC
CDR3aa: CASGQGLREETQYF

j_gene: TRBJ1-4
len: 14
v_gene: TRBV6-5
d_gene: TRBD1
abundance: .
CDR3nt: TGTGCCAGCAGAATTCGGGACAGGGGTGAAAAACTGTTTTTT
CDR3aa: CASRIRDRGEKLFF

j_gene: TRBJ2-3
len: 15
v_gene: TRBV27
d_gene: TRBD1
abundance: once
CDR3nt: TGTGCCAGCAGTTCCGCGGGACAGGGGAAAGATACGCAGTATTTT
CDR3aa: CASSSAGQGKDTQYF

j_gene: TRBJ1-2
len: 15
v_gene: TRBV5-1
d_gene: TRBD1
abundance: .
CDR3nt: TGCGCCAGCAGCTTGTCTCAGGGGGCTAACTATGGCTACACCTTC
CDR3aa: CASSLSQGANYGYTF

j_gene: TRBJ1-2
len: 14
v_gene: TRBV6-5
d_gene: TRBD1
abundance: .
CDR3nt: TGTGCCAGCAGGCCCACAGGGGGCAGCTATGGCTACACCTTC
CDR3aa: CASRPTGGSYGYTF

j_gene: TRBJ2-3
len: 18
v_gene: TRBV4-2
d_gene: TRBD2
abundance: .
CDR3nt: TGTGCCAGCAGCCAAGCGACTAGCGGGAGGGCCGTACGGGATACGCAGTATTTT
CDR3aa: CASSQATSGRAVRDTQYF

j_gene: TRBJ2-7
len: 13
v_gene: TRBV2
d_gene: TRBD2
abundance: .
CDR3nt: TGTGCCACCGGGGGGACCGCGTCCTACGAGCAGTACTTC
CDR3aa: CATGGTASYEQYF

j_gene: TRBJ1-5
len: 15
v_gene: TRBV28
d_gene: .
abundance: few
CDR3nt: TGTGCCAGCCAAAGAAGGGGTTATAGCAATCAGCCCCAGCATTTT
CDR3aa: CASQRRGYSNQPQHF

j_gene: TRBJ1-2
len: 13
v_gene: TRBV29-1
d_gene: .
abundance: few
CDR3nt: TGCAGCGTTGGGGCAGGGGTGGACTATGGCTACACCTTC
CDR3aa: CSVGAGVDYGYTF

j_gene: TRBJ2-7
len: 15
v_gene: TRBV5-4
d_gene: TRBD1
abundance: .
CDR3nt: TGTGCCAGCAGCTCAAAAAACAGGGGCGAAGACGAGCAGTACTTC
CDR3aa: CASSSKNRGEDEQYF

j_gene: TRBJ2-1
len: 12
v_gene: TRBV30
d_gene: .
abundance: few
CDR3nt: TGTGCCGGGGGGGCCTATCGAACTGAGCAGTTCTTC
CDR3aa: CAGGAYRTEQFF

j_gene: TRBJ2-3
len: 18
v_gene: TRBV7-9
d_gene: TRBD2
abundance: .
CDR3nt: TGTGCCAGCAGCTTAGGACTAGCGGAAACTTCTAGCACAGATACGCAGTATTTT
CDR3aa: CASSLGLAETSSTDTQYF

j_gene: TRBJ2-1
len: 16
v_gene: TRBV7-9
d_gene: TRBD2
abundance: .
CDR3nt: TGTGCCAGCAGCCGCGTGGTTAGCGGGTCCTACAATGAGCAGTTCTTC
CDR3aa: CASSRVVSGSYNEQFF

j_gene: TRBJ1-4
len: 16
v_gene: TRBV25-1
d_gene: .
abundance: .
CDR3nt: TGTGCCAGCAGTGAAGCGGGGACGGACCGTAATGAAAAACTGTTTTTT
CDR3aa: CASSEAGTDRNEKLFF

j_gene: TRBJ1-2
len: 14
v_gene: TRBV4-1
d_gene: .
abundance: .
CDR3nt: TGCGCCAGCAGCCCCAGGAACGCTAACTATGGCTACACCTTC
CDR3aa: CASSPRNANYGYTF

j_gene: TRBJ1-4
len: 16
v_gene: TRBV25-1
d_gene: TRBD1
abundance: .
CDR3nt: TGTGCCAGCAGTGCGTCAAAGACAGGGACTAATGAAAAACTGTTTTTT
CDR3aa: CASSASKTGTNEKLFF

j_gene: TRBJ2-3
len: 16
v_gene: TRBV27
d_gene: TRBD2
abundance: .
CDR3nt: TGTGCCAGCAGTCTCGGACTAGCGGGAGGTCCAGATACGCAGTATTTT
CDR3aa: CASSLGLAGGPDTQYF

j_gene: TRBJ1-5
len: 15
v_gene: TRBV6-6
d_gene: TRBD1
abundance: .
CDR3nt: TGTGCCAGCAGTTCGGCCGGGACAGGGGTTCAGCCCCAGCATTTT
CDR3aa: CASSSAGTGVQPQHF

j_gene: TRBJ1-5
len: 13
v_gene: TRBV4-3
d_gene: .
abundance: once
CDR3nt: TGCGCCAGCAGCCAGTATGGCAATCAGCCCCAGCATTTT
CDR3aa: CASSQYGNQPQHF

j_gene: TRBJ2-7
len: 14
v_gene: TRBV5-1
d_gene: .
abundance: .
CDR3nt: TGCGCCAGCAGCCTCCAACCTAGCTCCTACGAGCAGTACTTC
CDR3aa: CASSLQPSSYEQYF

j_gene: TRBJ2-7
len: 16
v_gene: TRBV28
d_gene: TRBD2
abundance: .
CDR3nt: TGTGCCAGCAGTTTATACGGGACTAGCGGGAGCTACGAGCAGTACTTC
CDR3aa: CASSLYGTSGSYEQYF

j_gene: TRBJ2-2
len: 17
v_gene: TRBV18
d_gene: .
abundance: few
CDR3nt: TGTGCCAGCTCACCTCCTCGGGGTGCAGGAGCGCTCGGGGAGCTGTTTTTT
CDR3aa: CASSPPRGAGALGELFF

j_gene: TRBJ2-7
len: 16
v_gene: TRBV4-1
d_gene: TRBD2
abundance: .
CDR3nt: TGCGCCAGCAGCCAAGATCCAGCGGGAGAACCCTACGAGCAGTACTTC
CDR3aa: CASSQDPAGEPYEQYF

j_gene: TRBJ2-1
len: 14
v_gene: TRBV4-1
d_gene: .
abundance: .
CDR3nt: TGCGCCAGCAGCCAAGATGGGAGAGGCAATGAGCAGTTCTTC
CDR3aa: CASSQDGRGNEQFF

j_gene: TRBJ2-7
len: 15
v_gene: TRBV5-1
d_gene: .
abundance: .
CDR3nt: TGCGCCAGCAGCTTGGGCAGGGATCTCTCCTACGAGCAGTACTTC
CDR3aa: CASSLGRDLSYEQYF

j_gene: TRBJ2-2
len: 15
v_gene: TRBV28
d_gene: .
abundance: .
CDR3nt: TGTGCCAGCAGTTTAATGTCGGGGGTGACCGGGGAGCTGTTTTTT
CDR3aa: CASSLMSGVTGELFF